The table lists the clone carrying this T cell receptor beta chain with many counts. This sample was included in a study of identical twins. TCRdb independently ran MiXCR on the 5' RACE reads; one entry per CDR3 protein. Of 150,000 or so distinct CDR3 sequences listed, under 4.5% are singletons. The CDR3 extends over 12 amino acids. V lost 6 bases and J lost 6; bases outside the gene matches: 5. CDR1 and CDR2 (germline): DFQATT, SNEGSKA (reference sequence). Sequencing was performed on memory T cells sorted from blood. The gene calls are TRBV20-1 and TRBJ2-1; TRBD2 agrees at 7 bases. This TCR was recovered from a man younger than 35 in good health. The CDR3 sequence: CSAFGGSNEQFF. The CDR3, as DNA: TGCAGTGCCTTCGGCGGGAGCAATGAGCAGTTCTTC.